This T cell receptor (beta chain) comes out of a study of CD8+CD57+ T cells in acquired aplastic anemia. Looking at the study overall: Sorted cells (CD4+ and CD8+) yielded DNA amounts that averaged approximately 3.1 ug. Overall study findings and caveats: A set of twenty-nine CD8+ CDR3 sequences was shared between patients and controls, and these sequences appeared highly expressed in patients.

Those patients picked for sequencing had displayed CD8+CD57+ cell expansion on flow cytometry. Each patient carried a diagnosis of severe acquired aplastic anemia. Blood sampling was performed on the patients, and none of them had received therapy by then. This clonotype was counted once. Its target is not known. Germline V gene lookup returns CDR1 DFQATT and CDR2 SNEGSKA (reference sequence). The V gene lost 0 bases and the J gene lost 8 bases, with 14 bases spanning the gap. The CDR3 length is 14 residues. Genomic DNA constituted the template upon which TCR beta VDJ and CDR3 profiling was performed. TCRdb independently ran MiXCR on the reads; one entry per CDR3 protein. Among more than 150,000 distinct CDR3 sequences listed, around 48% were seen once.

The chain uses TRBV20-1 and TRBJ1-5, with D uncertain. The material sequenced was sorted CD4+, CD8+, or CD8+CD57+ T cells (not recorded which) from PBMCs. The source is a human donor with aplastic anemia. CDR3 coding DNA: TGCAGTGCTAGAGATTCGAGGGCCGGCAAGCCCCAGCATTTT. Translating it yields CSARDSRAGKPQHF.